This entry lists 14 T cell receptor beta chains sequenced from one sample in a study of cytomegalovirus exposure and HLA in healthy donors. The PCR ran on 60 Vbeta and 13 Jbeta primers. The method was immunoSEQ multiplex PCR; TCRdb's version includes in-frame clones alone and lacks a portion of them. The table lists 150,000 to 200,000 clones, approximately 80% of them singletons. The specimen was PBMCs. These receptors came from a male donor in good health and CMV-seronegative.

This chain connects TRBV4-3 to TRBJ1-1; the D gene is possibly TRBD1 (5 bases). Germline CDR1 and CDR2: LGHNA and YSLEER. Trimming removed 2 bases from V and 7 bases from J, with 14 bases in between. CDR3 size: 14 residues. CDR3 sequence (DNA): TGCGCCAGCAGCCAATCGGTGGTGGGGGGTGAAGCTTTCTTT. It yields the protein CASSQSVVGGEAFF.

The chain uses TRBV7-9 and TRBJ1-4; D is unresolved. This CDR3 region has 15 residues. V was shortened by 1 base and J by 4 bases, with 10 bases between the two germline ends. Per germline, CDR1 SEHNR and CDR2 FQNEAQ (reference sequence). CDR3 DNA sequence: TGTGCCAGCAGCTTAGACGGTAGCAGTAATGAAAAACTGTTTTTT. This encodes CASSLDGSSNEKLFF. The full variable domain, its missing parts supplied by reference TRBV7-9 and TRBJ1-4, is DTGVSQNPRHKITKRGQNVTFRCDPISEHNRLYWYRQTLGQGPEFLTYFQNEAQLEKSRLLSDRFSAERPKGSFSTLEIQRTEQGDSAMYLCASSLDGSSNEKLFFGSGTQLSVL.

This rearrangement joins TRBV6-1 to TRBJ1-1, with 9 nucleotides matching TRBD1. V was pared by 11 bases and J by 1 base, with 5 bases of the junction left unmatched. CDR1 MNHNS and CDR2 SASEGT come from the germline V gene. The CDR3 totals 13 residues. CDR3 coding DNA: TGTGCCTCCGACAGGGGGGAGAACACTGAAGCTTTCTTT. It is translated as CASDRGENTEAFF.

The V gene is TRBV5-1, the J gene TRBJ1-2; D may be TRBD1 (5 bases). Trimming cost V 2 bases and J 3 bases, with 8 bases left between them. From germline, CDR1 is SGHRS and CDR2 YFSETQ. The CDR3 covers 13 residues. CDR3 region: CASSFEGDYGYTF. DNA of the CDR3: TGCGCCAGCAGCTTTGAAGGGGACTATGGCTACACCTTC.

The chain recombines TRBV9 with TRBJ2-5, with 7 bases lining up with TRBD1. Germline lookup yields CDR1 SGDLS and CDR2 YYNGEE. V was pared by 3 bases and J by 2 bases, with 4 bases of the junction left unmatched. This CDR3 comprises 14 residues. As DNA, the CDR3 is TGTGCCAGCAGCGAACAGGGGTCACAAGAGACCCAGTACTTC. Protein product: CASSEQGSQETQYF.

CDR3 nucleotides: TGTGCCTGGAGTGATCTAGCAGAAGAGACCCAGTACTTC. Protein product: CAWSDLAEETQYF. This chain joins TRBV30 and TRBJ2-5; D might be TRBD2 (5 bases). The CDR3 spans 13 residues. V was shortened by 1 base and J by 3 bases, with 9 bases between the two germline ends. In germline, CDR1 is GTSNPN, CDR2 SVGIG (reference sequence). The complete variable domain, with remaining parts taken from reference TRBV30 and TRBJ2-5, reads SQTIHQWPATLVQPVGSPLSLECTVEGTSNPNLYWYRQAAGRGLQLLFYSVGIGQISSEVPQNLSASRPQDRQFILSSKKLLLSDSGFYLCAWSDLAEETQYFGPGTRLLVL.

This clone has a handful of counts. V usage is TRBV11-2 and J usage is TRBJ2-1, with 11 bases aligning to TRBD2. With V trimmed by 2 bases and J by 10 bases, 10 bases remained unmatched. CDR3 length: 16 residues. The V gene's germline CDR1 is SGHAT and CDR2 FQNNGV. CDR3 sequence reads: CASSLWELAGENEQFF. DNA of the CDR3: TGTGCCAGCAGCTTATGGGAACTAGCGGGAGAAAACGAGCAGTTCTTC. The whole variable domain, remainder taken from reference TRBV11-2 and TRBJ2-1, is EAGVAQSPRYKIIEKRQSVAFWCNPISGHATLYWYQQILGQGPKLLIQFQNNGVVDDSQLPKDRFSAERLKGVDSTLKIQPAKLEDSAVYLCASSLWELAGENEQFFGPGTRLTVL.

The chain employs TRBV5-6 and TRBJ2-1; D might be TRBD2 (6 bases). The CDR3 is made up of 15 amino acids. Trimming removed 3 bases at V and 3 bases at J, with 13 bases between. Germline loops: CDR1 SGHDT, CDR2 YYEEEE. The CDR3 region is CASSSLAINYNEQFF. The CDR3 bases are TGTGCCAGCAGCTCCCTAGCGATCAACTACAATGAGCAGTTCTTC.

This chain uses TRBV9 with TRBJ2-1; weak D call: TRBD1 (6 bases). Germline CDR1 is SGDLS and CDR2 is YYNGEE. The CDR3 is 15 residues long. Trimming removed 4 bases at V and 1 base at J, with 12 bases between. Here the CDR3 DNA reads TGTGCCAGCAGCTTCGGGACATTATCCTACAATGAGCAGTTCTTC. Translated, it gives CASSFGTLSYNEQFF.

This chain joins TRBV6-5 and TRBJ1-1; weak D call: TRBD1 (6 bases). This CDR3 is 14 amino acids long. The germline gives CDR1 MNHEY, CDR2 SVGAGI. V was clipped by 4 bases and J by 1 base, with 10 bases between them. The CDR3 DNA follows: TGTGCCAGCAGTTCCCGACAGGAGAACACTGAAGCTTTCTTT. Its protein is CASSSRQENTEAFF.

The V and J genes are TRBV6-1 and TRBJ1-5, with D tentatively TRBD1 (6 bases). Germline CDR1 and CDR2: MNHNS and SASEGT. V lost 6 bases and J lost 3, with 15 bases in between. The CDR3 loop spans 15 amino acids. The CDR3 DNA is TGTGCCAGCAGACAGAACCGGGACACCAATCAGCCCCAGCATTTT. It codes for CASRQNRDTNQPQHF.

The chain recombines TRBV2 with TRBJ2-7, with 8 positions matching TRBD1. Germline V lookup: CDR1 SNHLY, CDR2 FYNNEI. Germline trimming cut 10 bases from V and 4 bases from J; bases unmatched to any gene: 6. CDR3 length: 12 residues. CDR3 DNA sequence: TGTGCCACCCTGGACAGGGTGTACGAGCAGTACTTC. It encodes CATLDRVYEQYF. Combining the CDR3 with reference TRBV2 and TRBJ2-7 gives the whole variable domain EPEVTQTPSHQVTQMGQEVILRCVPISNHLYFYWYRQILGQKVEFLVSFYNNEISEKSEIFDDQFSVERPDGSNFTLKIRSTKLEDSAMYFCATLDRVYEQYFGPGTRLTVT.

There are a few counts of this clone. The chain employs TRBV5-8 and TRBJ2-3; 13 bases line up with TRBD2. Germline CDR1 SGHTS, CDR2 YDEGEE. The CDR3 length is 16 residues. J was trimmed by 1 base and V by 2 bases; bases with no gene match: 1. The CDR3 loop reads CASSFGLAGGTDTQYF. The CDR3 coding sequence is TGTGCCAGCAGCTTTGGACTAGCGGGAGGCACAGATACGCAGTATTTT.

This chain links TRBV7-6 with TRBJ2-1; the D is unclear. The CDR3 has 15 residues. The V end was cut by 0 bases, the J end by 4 bases, with 10 bases between. CDR1 is SGHVS and CDR2 is FNYEAQ in the germline V gene. The CDR3 sequence: CASSLAAANYNEQFF. CDR3 in DNA: TGTGCCAGCAGCTTAGCTGCGGCCAATTACAATGAGCAGTTCTTC.